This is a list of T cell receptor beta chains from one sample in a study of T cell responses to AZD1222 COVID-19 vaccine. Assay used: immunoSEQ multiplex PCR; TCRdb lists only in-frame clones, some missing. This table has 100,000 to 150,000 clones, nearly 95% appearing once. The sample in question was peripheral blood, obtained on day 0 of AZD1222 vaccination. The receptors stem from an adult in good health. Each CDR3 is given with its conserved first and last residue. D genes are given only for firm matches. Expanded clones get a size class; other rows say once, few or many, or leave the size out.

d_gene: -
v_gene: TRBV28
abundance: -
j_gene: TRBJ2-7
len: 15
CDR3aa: CASSAQGDYRVGQYF
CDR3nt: TGTGCCAGCAGTGCTCAGGGTGACTACCGTGTTGGGCAGTACTTC

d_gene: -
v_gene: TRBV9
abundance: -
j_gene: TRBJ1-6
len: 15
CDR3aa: CASSPAGLGGSPLHF
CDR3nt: TGTGCCAGCAGCCCCGCCGGCCTGGGTGGTTCACCCCTCCACTTT

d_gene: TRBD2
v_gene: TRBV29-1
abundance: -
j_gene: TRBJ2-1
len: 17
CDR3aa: CSVVSGIAGVDTNEQFF
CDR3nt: TGCAGCGTTGTATCGGGGATAGCGGGAGTAGATACGAATGAGCAGTTCTTC

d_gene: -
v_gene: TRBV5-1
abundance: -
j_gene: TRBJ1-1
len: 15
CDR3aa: CASSSSGTWDTEAFF
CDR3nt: TGCGCCAGCAGTTCGTCCGGGACCTGGGACACTGAAGCTTTCTTT

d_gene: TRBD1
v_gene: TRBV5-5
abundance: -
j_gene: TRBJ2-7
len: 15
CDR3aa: CASSARQGVAYEQYF
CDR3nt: TGTGCCAGCAGCGCGCGACAGGGGGTTGCCTACGAGCAGTACTTC

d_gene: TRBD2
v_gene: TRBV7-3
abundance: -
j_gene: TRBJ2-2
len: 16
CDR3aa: CASSLMGLADTGELFF
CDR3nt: TGTGCCAGCAGCTTAATGGGACTAGCGGACACCGGGGAGCTGTTTTTT

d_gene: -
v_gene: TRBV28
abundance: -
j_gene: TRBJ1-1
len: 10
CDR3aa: CASSFREAFF
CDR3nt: TGTGCCAGCAGTTTTAGGGAAGCTTTCTTT

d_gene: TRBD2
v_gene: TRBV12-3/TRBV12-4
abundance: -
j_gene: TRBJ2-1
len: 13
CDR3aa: CASSLSGGSPSFF
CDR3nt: TGTGCCAGCAGTTTGTCGGGCGGGAGCCCCTCCTTCTTC

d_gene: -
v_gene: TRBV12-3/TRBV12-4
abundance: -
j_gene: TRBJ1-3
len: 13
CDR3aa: CASSFGSGNTIYF
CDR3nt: TGTGCCAGCAGTTTCGGCTCTGGAAACACCATATATTTT

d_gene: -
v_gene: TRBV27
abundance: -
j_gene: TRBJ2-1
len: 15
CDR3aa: CASSLDKSSYNEQFF
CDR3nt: TGTGCCAGCAGTTTAGACAAGAGCTCCTACAATGAGCAGTTCTTC

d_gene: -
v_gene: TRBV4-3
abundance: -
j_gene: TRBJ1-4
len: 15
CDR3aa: CASSQEGQRFEKLFF
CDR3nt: TGCGCCAGCAGCCAAGAGGGACAAAGGTTTGAAAAACTGTTTTTT

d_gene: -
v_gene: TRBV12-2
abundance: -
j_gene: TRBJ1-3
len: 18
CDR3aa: CASRLDPREGANGNTIYF
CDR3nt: TGTGCAAGTCGCTTAGATCCCAGGGAGGGGGCGAATGGAAACACCATATATTTT

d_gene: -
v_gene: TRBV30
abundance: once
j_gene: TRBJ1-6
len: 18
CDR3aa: CAWSARAPGSRGNSPLHF
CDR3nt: TGTGCCTGGAGTGCACGAGCGCCGGGGTCCAGAGGGAATTCACCCCTCCACTTT

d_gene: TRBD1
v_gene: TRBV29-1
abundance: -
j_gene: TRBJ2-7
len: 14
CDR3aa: CSVALTGVVYEQYF
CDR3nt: TGCAGCGTTGCCCTGACAGGGGTGGTGTACGAGCAGTACTTC

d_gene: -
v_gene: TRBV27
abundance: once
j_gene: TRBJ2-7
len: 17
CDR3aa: CASSSSSASRGLWEQYF
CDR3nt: TGTGCCAGCAGTTCCTCTAGCGCTTCCCGCGGGTTGTGGGAGCAGTACTTC

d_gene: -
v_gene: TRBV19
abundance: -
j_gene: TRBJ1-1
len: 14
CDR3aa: CASSIGGEVFKAFF
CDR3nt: TGTGCCAGTAGTATTGGGGGAGAAGTGTTTAAAGCTTTCTTT

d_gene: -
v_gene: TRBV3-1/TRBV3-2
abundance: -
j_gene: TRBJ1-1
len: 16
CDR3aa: CASSQVVRQTNTEAFF
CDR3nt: TGTGCCAGCAGCCAAGTCGTCCGGCAGACGAACACTGAAGCTTTCTTT

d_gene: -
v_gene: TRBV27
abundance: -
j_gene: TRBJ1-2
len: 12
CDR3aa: CASSPGAEGYTF
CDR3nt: TGTGCCAGCAGTCCGGGTGCAGAGGGCTACACCTTC

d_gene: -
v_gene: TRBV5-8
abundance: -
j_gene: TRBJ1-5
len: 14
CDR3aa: CASSSSTGNQPQHF
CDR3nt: TGTGCCAGCAGCTCCTCCACGGGAAATCAGCCCCAGCATTTT

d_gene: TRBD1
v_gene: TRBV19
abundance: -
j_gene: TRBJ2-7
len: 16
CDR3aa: CASSIVWGQGSYEQYF
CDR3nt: TGTGCCAGTAGTATCGTCTGGGGACAGGGATCCTACGAGCAGTACTTC

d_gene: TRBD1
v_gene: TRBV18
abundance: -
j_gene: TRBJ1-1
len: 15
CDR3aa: CASSPPGQANTEAFF
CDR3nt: TGTGCCAGCTCACCGCCGGGACAGGCAAACACTGAAGCTTTCTTT

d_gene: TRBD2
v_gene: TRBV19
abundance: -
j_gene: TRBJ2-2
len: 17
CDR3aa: CASSPRTSGVNTGELFF
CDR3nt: TGTGCCAGTAGTCCTCGGACTAGCGGGGTCAACACCGGGGAGCTGTTTTTT

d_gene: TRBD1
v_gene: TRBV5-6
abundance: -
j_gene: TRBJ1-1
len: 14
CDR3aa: CASRPGQANTEAFF
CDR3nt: TGTGCCAGCAGACCGGGACAGGCGAACACTGAAGCTTTCTTT

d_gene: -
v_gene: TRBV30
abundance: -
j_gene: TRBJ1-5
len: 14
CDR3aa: CAWSVRMGNQPQHF
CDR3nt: TGTGCCTGGAGTGTACGAATGGGCAATCAGCCCCAGCATTTT

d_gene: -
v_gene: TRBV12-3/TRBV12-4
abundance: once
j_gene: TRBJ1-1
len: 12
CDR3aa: CASSDGGTEAFF
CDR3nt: TGTGCCAGCAGCGACGGGGGCACTGAAGCTTTCTTT

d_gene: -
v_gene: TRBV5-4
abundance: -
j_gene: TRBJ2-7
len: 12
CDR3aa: CASSVGNDEQYF
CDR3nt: TGTGCCAGCAGCGTGGGAAATGACGAGCAGTACTTC

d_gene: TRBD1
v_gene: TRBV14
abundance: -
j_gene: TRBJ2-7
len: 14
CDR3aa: CASSTGQGFNEQYF
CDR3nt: TGTGCCAGCAGTACGGGACAGGGGTTCAACGAGCAGTACTTC

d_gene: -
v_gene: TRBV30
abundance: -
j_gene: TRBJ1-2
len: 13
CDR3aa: CAWSVLSGAGYTF
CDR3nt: TGTGCCTGGAGTGTACTATCGGGAGCGGGCTACACCTTC

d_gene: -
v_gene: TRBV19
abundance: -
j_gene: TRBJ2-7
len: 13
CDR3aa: CASSYGQTYEQYF
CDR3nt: TGTGCCAGTAGCTATGGACAGACCTACGAGCAGTACTTC

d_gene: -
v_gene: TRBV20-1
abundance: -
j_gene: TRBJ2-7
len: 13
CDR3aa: CSASFMGTYEQYF
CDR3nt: TGCAGTGCTAGTTTTATGGGGACCTACGAGCAGTACTTC

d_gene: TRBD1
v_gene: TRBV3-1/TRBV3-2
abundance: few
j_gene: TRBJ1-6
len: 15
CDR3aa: CASSQAGDRGSPLHF
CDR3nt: TGTGCCAGCAGCCAAGCCGGGGACAGGGGTTCACCCCTCCACTTT

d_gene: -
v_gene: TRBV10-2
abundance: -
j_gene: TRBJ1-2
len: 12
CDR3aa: CASRRQNYGYTF
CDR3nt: TGCGCCAGCAGGCGACAAAACTATGGCTACACCTTC

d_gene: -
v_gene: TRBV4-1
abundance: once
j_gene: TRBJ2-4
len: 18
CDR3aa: CASSQGVRDTLAKNIQYF
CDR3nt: TGCGCCAGCAGCCAAGGGGTCCGGGACACCCTAGCCAAAAACATTCAGTACTTC

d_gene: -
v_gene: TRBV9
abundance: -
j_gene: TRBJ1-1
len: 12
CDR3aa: CASSVDGFEAFF
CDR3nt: TGTGCCAGCAGCGTAGACGGCTTTGAAGCTTTCTTT

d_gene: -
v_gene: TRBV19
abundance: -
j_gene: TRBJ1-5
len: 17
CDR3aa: CASSIDKRVGSNQPQHF
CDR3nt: TGTGCCAGTAGTATAGATAAACGGGTAGGTAGCAATCAGCCCCAGCATTTT

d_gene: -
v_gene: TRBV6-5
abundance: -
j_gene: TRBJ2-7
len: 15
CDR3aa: CASSPDRASSYEQYF
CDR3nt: TGTGCCAGCAGTCCGGACAGAGCCAGCTCCTACGAGCAGTACTTC

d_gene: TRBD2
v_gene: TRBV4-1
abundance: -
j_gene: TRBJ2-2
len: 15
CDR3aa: CASSQTSGYTGELFF
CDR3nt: TGCGCCAGCAGCCAGACTAGCGGATACACCGGGGAGCTGTTTTTT

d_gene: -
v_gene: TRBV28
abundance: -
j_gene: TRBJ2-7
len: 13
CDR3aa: CASGTPGGYEQYF
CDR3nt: TGTGCCAGCGGGACGCCAGGAGGCTACGAGCAGTACTTC

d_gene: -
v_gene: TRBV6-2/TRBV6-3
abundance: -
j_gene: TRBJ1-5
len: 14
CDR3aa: CASSYRSQKQPQHF
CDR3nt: TGTGCCAGCAGTTACCGCAGCCAAAAACAGCCCCAGCATTTT

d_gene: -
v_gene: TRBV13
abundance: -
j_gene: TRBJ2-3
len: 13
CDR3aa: CASSPRTTDTQYF
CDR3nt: TGTGCCAGCAGCCCCCGGACAACAGATACGCAGTATTTT